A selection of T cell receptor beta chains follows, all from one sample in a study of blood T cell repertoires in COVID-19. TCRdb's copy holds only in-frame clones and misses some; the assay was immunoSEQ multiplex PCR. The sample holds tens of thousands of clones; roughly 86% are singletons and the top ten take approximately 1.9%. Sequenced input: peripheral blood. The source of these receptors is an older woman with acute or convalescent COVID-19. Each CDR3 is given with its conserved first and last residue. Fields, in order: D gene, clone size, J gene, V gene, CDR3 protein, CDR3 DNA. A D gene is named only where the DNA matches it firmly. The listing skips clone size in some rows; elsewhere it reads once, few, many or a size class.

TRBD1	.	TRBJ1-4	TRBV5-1	CASSPTGFNEKLFF	TGCGCCAGCAGCCCGACAGGGTTTAATGAAAAACTGTTTTTT
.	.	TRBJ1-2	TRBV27	CASKGWADPLGYTF	TGTGCCAGCAAGGGGTGGGCCGACCCCCTTGGCTACACCTTC
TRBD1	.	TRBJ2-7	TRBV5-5	CASSTWTGIYEQYF	TGTGCCAGCAGCACCTGGACAGGGATCTACGAGCAGTACTTC
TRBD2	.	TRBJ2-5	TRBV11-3	CASSQETSGSETQYF	TGTGCCAGCAGCCAGGAGACTAGCGGGAGTGAGACCCAGTACTTC
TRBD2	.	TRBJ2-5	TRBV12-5	CASGLSGGATQYF	TGTGCTAGTGGTTTGAGCGGGGGGGCGACCCAGTACTTC
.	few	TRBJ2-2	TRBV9	CASSVAVTGELFF	TGTGCCAGCAGCGTAGCGGTAACCGGGGAGCTGTTTTTT
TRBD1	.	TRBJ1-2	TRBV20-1	CSASRQGASGYTF	TGCAGTGCTAGTAGACAGGGGGCGAGTGGCTACACCTTC
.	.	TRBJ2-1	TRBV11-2	CASSLVTDRGTEQFF	TGTGCCAGCAGCTTAGTTACGGACCGGGGGACCGAGCAGTTCTTC
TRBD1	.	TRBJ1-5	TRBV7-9	CASSSGTGVLQPQHF	TGTGCCAGCAGCTCGGGGACAGGGGTTCTTCAGCCCCAGCATTTT
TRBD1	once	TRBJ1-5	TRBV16	CASSQSRTGNQPQHF	TGTGCCAGCAGCCAATCAAGGACAGGGAATCAGCCCCAGCATTTT
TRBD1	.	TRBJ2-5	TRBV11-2	CASSFTGEETQYF	TGTGCCAGCAGCTTCACAGGGGAAGAGACCCAGTACTTC
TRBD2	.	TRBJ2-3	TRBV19	CASNSRSGGDTDTQYF	TGTGCCAGTAACTCCCGATCGGGGGGTGACACAGATACGCAGTATTTT
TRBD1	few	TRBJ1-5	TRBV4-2	CASSQYAPGQGVYSNQPQHF	TGTGCCAGCAGCCAATACGCGCCGGGACAGGGAGTGTATAGCAATCAGCCCCAGCATTTT
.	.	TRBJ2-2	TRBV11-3	CASSLGGNTGELFF	TGTGCCAGCAGCTTGGGGGGGAACACCGGGGAGCTGTTTTTT
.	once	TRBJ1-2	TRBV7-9	CASSLASSGYTF	TGTGCCAGCAGCTTAGCTAGTTCTGGCTACACCTTC
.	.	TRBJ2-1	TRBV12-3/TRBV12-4	CASSRSGNEQFF	TGTGCCAGCAGTAGATCAGGCAATGAGCAGTTCTTC